The clone carrying this T cell receptor beta chain was detected ten times or more. Its antigen is still unknown. Germline V CDR1 and CDR2: MNHEY, SVGAGI. Trimming left V 2 bases short and J 7 bases short, with 8 bases between. This CDR3 is 12 amino acids long. Described time point: blood at routine non-recurrence follow-up after resection. The study sequenced unsorted whole RNA from tumor, nontumor lung or frozen PBMC. In the library, each TCR cDNA molecule bore its own unique molecular identifier. TCRdb re-derived calls from the 5' RACE reads in MiXCR, one entry per CDR3 protein. Of approximately 50,000 distinct CDR3 sequences in the sample, around 7% were seen once. This sample is part of a study of spatial heterogeneity in lung cancer. Study-wide context: The 60 to 80 donors had untreated early-stage non-small cell lung cancer. After resection, follow-up PBMC samples were sequenced when available, at a median of roughly 2 years later.

Study-level points and caveats: Whereas they appeared in blood less at follow-up, ubiquitous expanded tumor TCRs appeared there more at resection.

The sample here was PBMCs, taken at follow-up. The receptor's source is a female donor with early-stage non-small cell lung cancer. The chain combines TRBV6-5 with TRBJ2-5; D not resolved. In DNA form, the CDR3 reads TGTGCCAGCAGTTACCAACATGGGACCCAGTACTTC. Residues: CASSYQHGTQYF.